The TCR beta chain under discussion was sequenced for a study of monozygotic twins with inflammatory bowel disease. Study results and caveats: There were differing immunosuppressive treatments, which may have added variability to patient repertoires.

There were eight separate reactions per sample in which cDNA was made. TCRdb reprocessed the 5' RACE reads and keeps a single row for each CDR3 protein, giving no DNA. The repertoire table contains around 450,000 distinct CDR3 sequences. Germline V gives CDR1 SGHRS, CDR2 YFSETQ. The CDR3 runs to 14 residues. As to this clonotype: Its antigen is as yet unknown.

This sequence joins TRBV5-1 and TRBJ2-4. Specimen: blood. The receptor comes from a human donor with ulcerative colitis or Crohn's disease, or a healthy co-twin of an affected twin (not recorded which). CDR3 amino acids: CASSPREAKNIQYF. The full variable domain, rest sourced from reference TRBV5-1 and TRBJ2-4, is KAGVTQTPRYLIKTRGQQVTLSCSPISGHRSVSWYQQTPGQGLQFLFEYFSETQRNKGNFPGRFSGRQFSNSRSEMNVSTLELGDSALYLCASSPREAKNIQYFGAGTRLSVL.